This T cell receptor beta chain was observed in a study of blood T cell repertoires in COVID-19. Study-level information: Sites across the United States, Italy and Spain contributed samples from acute and convalescent COVID-19. Nucleic acid was either cDNA or gDNA, and it came from T cells, B-cell-depleted T cells, or PBMCs.

Trimming cost V 6 bases and J 0 bases; bases outside gene matches: 8. The CDR3 loop spans 16 amino acids. Germline-derived CDR1 and CDR2 are MNHEY and SMNVEV (reference sequence). The sample holds one count of this clone. Authors' methods: Nucleated cell counts were estimated from reference gene primer amplification. Measured with immunoSEQ multiplex PCR; TCRdb has only the in-frame clones, and not every one. D and trimming were read from the DNA, whereas the V and J calls and clone size are those reported in that table. The top ten hold about a tenth of the sample, which has 150,000 to 200,000 clones, approximately 80% seen once.

The source is a woman older than 75 with active or convalescent COVID-19. Sequencing was done on a sample of peripheral blood. The J gene is TRBJ1-5, the V gene TRBV27; 7 nucleotides agree with TRBD1. The chain's CDR3 is CASSQDRADSNQPQHF. As DNA, the CDR3 is TGTGCCAGCAGCCAAGACAGGGCGGATAGCAATCAGCCCCAGCATTTT.